The next 26 T cell receptor beta chains were all read from a single sample in a study of control samples from healthy donors and cancer patients. Libraries were prepared by immunoSEQ multiplex PCR; TCRdb keeps only in-frame clonotypes and omits some of them. The sample has approximately 82,000 clones; approximately 93% are singletons. The sample taken for sequencing was PBMCs. Source of these receptors: a woman between 35 and 50 years old with lung cancer.

The chain couples TRBV19 to TRBJ1-1; D might be TRBD1 (6 bases). V lost 5 bases and J 4 bases, leaving 14 bases between the germline ends. The CDR3 is 14 residues long. Germline lookup yields CDR1 LNHDA and CDR2 SQIVND (reference sequence). The CDR3 DNA reads TGTGCCAGTAGTTTCAGGGGCCGGGGCACTGAAGCTTTCTTT. Its translation: CASSFRGRGTEAFF.

This chain connects TRBV19 to TRBJ2-2, with a possible D match to TRBD1 (6 bases). There are 13 residues in the CDR3. CDR1 is LNHDA, CDR2 SQIVND, per germline (reference sequence). Trimming shortened V by 11 bases and J by 5 bases, and 15 bases separated the two germline ends. The DNA of the CDR3 is TGTGCCGTAGAAGGGGGATGGACCGGGGAGCTGTTTTTT. Encoded protein: CAVEGGWTGELFF.

Here the CDR3 DNA reads TGTGCCAGCGGTGGTGGGGGGACCAAGGGGACCTACGAGCAGTACTTC. This codes for CASGGGGTKGTYEQYF. V is TRBV5-6 and J is TRBJ2-7, with a possible D match to TRBD2 (6 bases). This CDR3 is built from 16 residues. Germline V gives CDR1 SGHDT, CDR2 YYEEEE. Trimming shortened V by 7 bases and J by 2 bases, and 22 bases separated the two germline ends.

CDR3 DNA sequence: TGTGCCAGCAGTGGGGGACAGAGCTCTGGAAACACCATATATTTT. Its protein product is CASSGGQSSGNTIYF. V usage is TRBV28 and J usage is TRBJ1-3; the match to TRBD1 covers 7 bases. CDR3 length: 15 residues. Germline loops: CDR1 MDHEN, CDR2 SYDVKM. V trimming: 5 bases; J trimming: 0 bases; junction bases outside the gene matches: 4.

The rearrangement uses TRBV18 and TRBJ2-1, with TRBD2 matching over 13 bases. CDR1 and CDR2 from the germline V gene are KGHSH and LQKENI. The CDR3 covers 15 residues. Trimming removed 6 bases from V and 9 bases from J; junction bases left unmatched: 8. DNA for the CDR3: TGTGCCAGCTCCGCCACTAGCGGGGGGGCCCTTGAGCAGTTCTTC. It yields the protein CASSATSGGALEQFF.

This CDR3 reads CASKGGVGNQPQHF. The CDR3 bases are TGTGCCAGTAAAGGTGGGGTCGGGAATCAGCCCCAGCATTTT. This chain uses TRBV19 with TRBJ1-5; D gene ambiguous. The CDR3 is 14 amino acids. V was pared by 7 bases and J by 4 bases, with 14 bases between. CDR1 LNHDA and CDR2 SQIVND come from the germline V gene (reference sequence).

The rearrangement links TRBV2 to TRBJ1-4; 9 nucleotides align to TRBD1. The junction had 6 bases not matched to a gene; V was cut back by 6 bases and J by 10 bases. CDR1 SNHLY and CDR2 FYNNEI come from the germline V gene. The CDR3 loop spans 13 amino acids. CDR3 amino acids: CASRGQGRVKLFF. The CDR3 DNA is TGTGCCAGCAGAGGACAGGGGAGAGTAAAACTGTTTTTT.

The chain joins TRBV6-5 to TRBJ1-2; the D is unclear. V lost 8 bases to trimming and J lost 4 bases, with 17 bases between them. There are 14 residues in the CDR3. Germline values: CDR1 MNHEY, CDR2 SVGAGI. CDR3 in amino acids: CASRMVGALYGYTF. The CDR3 DNA is TGTGCCAGCCGGATGGTGGGTGCACTCTATGGCTACACCTTC.

The chain carries TRBV18 and TRBJ1-1; D gene unclear. The V end lost 8 bases, the J end lost 1 base, and 11 bases lay between the germline ends. The CDR3 runs 13 residues. Germline V gene sequence: CDR1 KGHSH, CDR2 LQKENI. CDR3 loop: CASTQVANTEAFF. For the CDR3, the DNA is TGTGCCAGCACCCAGGTGGCGAACACTGAAGCTTTCTTT. The full variable domain, its missing parts supplied by reference TRBV18 and TRBJ1-1, is NAGVMQNPRHLVRRRGQEARLRCSPMKGHSHVYWYRQLPEEGLKFMVYLQKENIIDESGMPKERFSAEFPKEGPSILRIQQVVRGDSAAYFCASTQVANTEAFFGQGTRLTVV.

The J gene is TRBJ2-7, the V gene TRBV9; possible D gene TRBD1, 8 bases. The CDR3 is 16 residues long. Germline loops: CDR1 SGDLS, CDR2 YYNGEE. The V gene lost 4 bases and the J gene lost 3 bases, with 20 bases spanning the gap. CDR3 sequence reads: CASSPGSGTGDYEQYF. The CDR3 coding sequence is TGTGCCAGCAGCCCGGGGAGCGGGACAGGAGACTACGAGCAGTACTTC.

The chain uses TRBV13 and TRBJ2-3; 8 bases agree with TRBD2. With V trimmed by 2 bases and J by 1 base, 2 bases remained unmatched. Germline CDR1 is PRHDT and CDR2 is FYEKMQ (reference sequence). This CDR3 comprises 15 residues. CDR3 loop: CASSLPGGRTDTQYF. The DNA of the CDR3 is TGTGCCAGCAGCTTACCGGGGGGGCGCACAGATACGCAGTATTTT.

The V gene is TRBV2, the J gene TRBJ1-2; TRBD1 aligns across 7 bases. The germline V gene encodes CDR1 SNHLY and CDR2 FYNNEI. This CDR3 is built from 11 residues. The junction had 3 bases not matched to a gene; V was cut back by 9 bases and J by 5 bases. The DNA of the CDR3 is TGTGCCAGGACAGGGTCATATGGCTACACCTTC. Translation: CARTGSYGYTF. The whole variable domain, remainder taken from reference TRBV2 and TRBJ1-2, is EPEVTQTPSHQVTQMGQEVILRCVPISNHLYFYWYRQILGQKVEFLVSFYNNEISEKSEIFDDQFSVERPDGSNFTLKIRSTKLEDSAMYFCARTGSYGYTFGSGTRLTVV.

The chain employs TRBV30 and TRBJ2-1, with D possibly matching TRBD2 (6 bases). With 6 bases removed from V and 3 bases from J, the gap between germline ends came to 15 bases. Germline V gives CDR1 GTSNPN, CDR2 SVGIG (reference sequence). The CDR3 totals 14 residues. CDR3 DNA sequence: TGTGCCTGCTTGGCCGGGGAGGACTACAATGAGCAGTTCTTC. Its protein is CACLAGEDYNEQFF.

The chain employs TRBV11-3 and TRBJ1-6; D uncertain. The CDR3 is 12 residues long. Germline V gene lookup returns CDR1 SGHNT and CDR2 YENEEA. The V and J ends lost 2 bases and 7 bases respectively, with 3 bases between them. CDR3 sequence (DNA): TGTGCCAGCAGCTTACCGAATTCACCCCTCCACTTT. Protein: CASSLPNSPLHF.

The chain recombines TRBV11-3 with TRBJ2-1; tentatively, D is TRBD1 or TRBD2 (6 bases each). The V and J ends lost 5 bases and 0 bases respectively, with 14 bases between them. Germline CDR1 reads SGHNT; CDR2 reads YENEEA. The CDR3 consists of 16 residues. CDR3 region: CASSAEGGGSYNEQFF. The CDR3 coding sequence is TGTGCCAGCAGCGCCGAGGGGGGAGGCTCCTACAATGAGCAGTTCTTC. Looking up the rest from reference TRBV11-3 and TRBJ2-1 gives the full variable domain: EAGVVQSPRYKIIEKKQPVAFWCNPISGHNTLYWYLQNLGQGPELLIRYENEEAVDDSQLPKDRFSAERLKGVDSTLKIQPAELGDSAVYLCASSAEGGGSYNEQFFGPGTRLTVL.

This clone was recorded once. The chain carries TRBV21-1 and TRBJ2-7. TRBV21-1 is listed as a pseudogene. The CDR3 extends over 16 amino acids. The CDR3 region is CASSKENPRSSYEQYF. In DNA form, the CDR3 reads TGTGCCAGCAGCAAAGAAAACCCAAGAAGCTCCTACGAGCAGTACTTC.

On this clone: This sample also contains other DNA sequences that code for the same CDR3. The rearrangement uses TRBV12-3 or TRBV12-4 and TRBJ1-2; D ambiguous. This CDR3 region has 13 residues. V lost 5 bases to trimming and J lost 0 bases, with 7 bases between them. Here the CDR3 DNA reads TGTGCCAGCAGTCTCGGAGCTAACTATGGCTACACCTTC. The encoded protein is CASSLGANYGYTF.

This clone is a singleton in its sample. The genes are TRBV2 and TRBJ1-3; TRBD1 matches at 9 bases. V trimming: 8 bases; J trimming: 0 bases; junction bases outside the gene matches: 5. Germline values: CDR1 SNHLY, CDR2 FYNNEI. This CDR3 spans 15 amino acids. The DNA of the CDR3 is TGTGCCAGCCGTCGGGACAGGGTCTCTGGAAACACCATATATTTT. As protein: CASRRDRVSGNTIYF.

In its sample, this clone is medium-sized (0.01 to 0.1%). This chain connects TRBV7-9 to TRBJ2-7; 12 bases map to TRBD1. This CDR3 is built from 16 residues. Looked up from germline, CDR1 is SEHNR and CDR2 is FQNEAQ (reference sequence). After removal of 1 base from V and 3 bases from J, the junction contained 4 bases not matched to a gene. CDR3 DNA sequence: TGTGCCAGCAGCTTAGGCGGGACAGGGGGCATCTACGAGCAGTACTTC. This translates into CASSLGGTGGIYEQYF.

V gene TRBV7-9 combines with J gene TRBJ1-2; D call uncertain. Germline V gene data show CDR1 as SEHNR and CDR2 as FQNEAQ (reference sequence). V dropped 3 bases and J dropped 8 bases, with 16 bases sitting between them. This CDR3 has 14 residues. The CDR3 here is CASSLSGSIRGYTF. The CDR3 DNA reads as TGTGCCAGCAGCTTGTCAGGATCGATTCGAGGCTACACCTTC.

The rearrangement uses TRBV5-1 and TRBJ1-1; tentatively, D is TRBD1 (5 bases). Looked up from germline, CDR1 is SGHRS and CDR2 is YFSETQ. The CDR3 spans 14 residues. V lost 0 bases and J lost 8, with 14 bases in between. CDR3: CASSLVQEAPEAFF. DNA of the CDR3: TGCGCCAGCAGCTTGGTACAGGAGGCGCCAGAAGCTTTCTTT. The full variable domain, rest sourced from reference TRBV5-1 and TRBJ1-1, is KAGVTQTPRYLIKTRGQQVTLSCSPISGHRSVSWYQQTPGQGLQFLFEYFSETQRNKGNFPGRFSGRQFSNSRSEMNVSTLELGDSALYLCASSLVQEAPEAFFGQGTRLTVV.

V gene TRBV19 combines with J gene TRBJ2-7; no clear D gene. Deletions cut 4 bases from V and 4 bases from J, with 5 bases between. The CDR3 spans 11 residues. Germline loops: CDR1 LNHDA, CDR2 SQIVND (reference sequence). The CDR3 DNA sequence: TGTGCCAGTAGTAGTGAATACGAGCAGTACTTC. Protein product: CASSSEYEQYF.

The chain carries TRBV9 and TRBJ2-5; the match to TRBD2 covers 12 bases. CDR1 is SGDLS, CDR2 YYNGEE, per germline. CDR3 size: 15 residues. Trimming at V came to 3 bases and at J to 5 bases, leaving 5 bases not matched to a gene. CDR3 loop: CASSASGGASETQYF. Written as DNA, the CDR3 is TGTGCCAGCAGCGCTAGCGGGGGGGCCAGTGAGACCCAGTACTTC.

This clone appeared a single time. The gene calls are TRBV29-1 and TRBJ1-4, with D uncertain. This CDR3 spans 11 amino acids. V lost 4 bases to trimming and J lost 7 bases, with 7 bases between them. Germline V CDR1 and CDR2: SQVTM, ANQGSEA. The CDR3 DNA reads TGCAGCGTTGCGCTAGGTGAAAAACTGTTTTTT. Translation gives CSVALGEKLFF. The full variable domain, with the rest looked up from reference TRBV29-1 and TRBJ1-4, is SAVISQKPSRDICQRGTSLTIQCQVDSQVTMMFWYRQQPGQSLTLIATANQGSEATYESGFVIDKFPISRPNLTFSTLTVSNMSPEDSSIYLCSVALGEKLFFGSGTQLSVL.

J is TRBJ2-5 and V is TRBV12-3 or TRBV12-4; D unresolved. The V end was cut by 5 bases, the J end by 3 bases, with 10 bases between. This CDR3 is 13 amino acids long. The CDR3 DNA is TGTGCCAGCAGTATCCCCGAAAAAGAGACCCAGTACTTC. It translates to CASSIPEKETQYF.

V is TRBV6-5 and J is TRBJ2-1; 7 bases agree with TRBD1. This CDR3 contains 13 residues. CDR1 and CDR2 (germline): MNHEY, SVGAGI. The junction had 10 bases not matched to a gene; V was cut back by 11 bases and J by 6 bases. CDR3 DNA sequence: TGTGCCGGACGACAGGGTTGGCTCAATGAGCAGTTCTTC. Amino acid sequence: CAGRQGWLNEQFF.